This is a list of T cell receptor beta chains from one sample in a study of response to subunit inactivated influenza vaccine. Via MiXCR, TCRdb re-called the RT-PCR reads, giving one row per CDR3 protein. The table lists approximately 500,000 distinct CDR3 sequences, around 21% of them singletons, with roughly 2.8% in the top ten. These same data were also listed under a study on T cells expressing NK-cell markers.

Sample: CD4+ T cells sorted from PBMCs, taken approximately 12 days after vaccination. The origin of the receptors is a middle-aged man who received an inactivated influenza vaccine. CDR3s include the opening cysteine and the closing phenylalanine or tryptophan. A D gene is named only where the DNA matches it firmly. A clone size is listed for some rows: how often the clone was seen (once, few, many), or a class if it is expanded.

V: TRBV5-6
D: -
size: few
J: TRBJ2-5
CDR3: CASRTRDQETQYF
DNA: TGTGCCAGCAGAACCAGAGACCAAGAGACCCAGTACTTC

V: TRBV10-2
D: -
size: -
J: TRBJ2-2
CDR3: CAILLQTGGIRTGELFF
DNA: TGCGCCATCCTACTCCAAACTGGCGGGATACGTACCGGGGAGCTGTTTTTT

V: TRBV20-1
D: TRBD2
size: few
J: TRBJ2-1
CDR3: CSACGLAGSVEQFF
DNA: TGCAGTGCGTGTGGTCTAGCGGGATCGGTTGAGCAGTTCTTC

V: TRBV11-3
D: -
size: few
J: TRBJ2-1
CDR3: CASSSAGASPGRNEQFF
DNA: TGTGCCAGCAGCTCCGCCGGTGCATCCCCAGGGAGGAATGAGCAGTTCTTC

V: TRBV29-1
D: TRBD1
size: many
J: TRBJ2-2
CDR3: CSAQRQGDVGELFF
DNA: TGCAGCGCCCAAAGACAGGGGGACGTCGGGGAGCTGTTTTTT

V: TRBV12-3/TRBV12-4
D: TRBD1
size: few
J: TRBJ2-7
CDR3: CASSADRDSYEQYF
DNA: TGTGCCAGCAGTGCGGACAGGGATTCCTACGAGCAGTACTTC

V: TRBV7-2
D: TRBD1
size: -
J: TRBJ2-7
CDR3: CASSLAWTGAYEQYF
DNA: TGTGCCAGCAGCTTAGCTTGGACAGGGGCCTACGAGCAGTACTTC

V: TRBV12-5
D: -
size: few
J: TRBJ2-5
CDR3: CASGSAGQETQYF
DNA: TGTGCTAGTGGATCCGCGGGGCAAGAGACCCAGTACTTC

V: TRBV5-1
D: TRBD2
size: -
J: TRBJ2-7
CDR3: CASSSSGVSSYEQYF
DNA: TGCGCCAGCAGCTCAAGCGGGGTGAGCTCCTACGAGCAGTACTTC

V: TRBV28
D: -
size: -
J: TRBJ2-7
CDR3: CASSLWAYEQYF
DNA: TGTGCCAGCAGTTTATGGGCCTACGAGCAGTACTTC

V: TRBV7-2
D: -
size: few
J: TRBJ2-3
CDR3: CASSHDTDTQYF
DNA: TGTGCCAGCAGCCACGACACAGATACGCAGTATTTT

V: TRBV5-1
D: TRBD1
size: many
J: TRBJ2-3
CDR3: CASSWGQSSTDTQYF
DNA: TGCGCCAGCAGCTGGGGACAGTCTAGCACAGATACGCAGTATTTT

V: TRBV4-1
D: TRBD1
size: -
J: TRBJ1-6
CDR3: CASSQTWPGQRHSPLHF
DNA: TGCGCCAGCAGCCAAACTTGGCCGGGACAGAGACATTCACCCCTCCACTTT

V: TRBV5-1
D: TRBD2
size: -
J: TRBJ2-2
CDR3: CATSAGGPTGELFF
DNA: TGCGCCACGTCAGCGGGGGGGCCCACCGGGGAGCTGTTTTTT

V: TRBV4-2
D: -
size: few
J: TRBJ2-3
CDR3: CASSLPGLLSTDTQYF
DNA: TGTGCCAGCAGCCTCCCCGGACTTCTCAGCACAGATACGCAGTATTTT

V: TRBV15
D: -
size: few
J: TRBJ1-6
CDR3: CATSMRERSLHF
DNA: TGTGCCACCAGCATGAGGGAACGGTCCCTCCACTTT

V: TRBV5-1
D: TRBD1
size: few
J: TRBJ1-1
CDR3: CASSLGTGRMNTEAFF
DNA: TGCGCCAGCAGCTTGGGGACAGGGAGGATGAACACTGAAGCTTTCTTT

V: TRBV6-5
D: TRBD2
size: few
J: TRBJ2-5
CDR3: CASSYWGASGRDMTQYF
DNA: TGTGCCAGCAGTTACTGGGGGGCTAGCGGGAGGGATATGACCCAGTACTTC

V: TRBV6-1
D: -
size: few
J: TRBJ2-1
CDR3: CASSEWGNSYNEQFF
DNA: TGTGCCAGCAGTGAATGGGGGAACTCCTACAATGAGCAGTTCTTC

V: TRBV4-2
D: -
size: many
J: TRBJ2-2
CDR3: CASSSRRGTGELFF
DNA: TGTGCCAGCAGCTCCCGGCGTGGCACCGGGGAGCTGTTTTTT

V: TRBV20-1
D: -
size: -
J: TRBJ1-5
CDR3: CSARDIIGQPQHF
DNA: TGCAGTGCTAGAGATATTATCGGCCAGCCCCAGCATTTT

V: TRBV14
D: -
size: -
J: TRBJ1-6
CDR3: CASSQLGNSPLHF
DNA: TGTGCCAGCAGCCAGCTCGGTAATTCACCCCTCCACTTT

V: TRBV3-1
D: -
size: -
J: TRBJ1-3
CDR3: CASSQDTGSGNTIYF
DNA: TGTGCCAGCAGCCAAGATACAGGGTCTGGAAACACCATATATTTT

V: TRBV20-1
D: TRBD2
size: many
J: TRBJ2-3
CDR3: CSAIISGRDADTQYF
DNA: TGCAGTGCTATTATCAGCGGGAGGGACGCAGATACGCAGTATTTT

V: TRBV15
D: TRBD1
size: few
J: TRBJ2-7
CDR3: CATSRDPRDRGLYEQYF
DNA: TGTGCCACCAGCAGAGATCCCCGGGACAGGGGACTCTACGAGCAGTACTTC

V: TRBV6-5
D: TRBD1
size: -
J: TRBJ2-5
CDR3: CASSSKTGGTGKETQYF
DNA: TGTGCCAGCAGTTCCAAGACAGGGGGTACGGGAAAAGAGACCCAGTACTTC

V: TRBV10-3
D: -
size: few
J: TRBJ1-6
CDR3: CAISGEQGGSGSPLHF
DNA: TGTGCCATCAGTGGGGAACAGGGAGGGAGTGGATCACCCCTCCACTTT

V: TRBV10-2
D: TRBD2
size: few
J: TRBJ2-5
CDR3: CASSESGAGSGDQETQYF
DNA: TGCGCCAGCAGTGAGTCAGGGGCGGGTAGCGGGGACCAAGAGACCCAGTACTTC

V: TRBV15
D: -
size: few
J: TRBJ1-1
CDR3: CATSRDQGVNTEAFF
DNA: TGTGCCACCAGCAGAGATCAAGGGGTAAACACTGAAGCTTTCTTT

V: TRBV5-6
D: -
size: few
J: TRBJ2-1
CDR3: CASSLLTLRTYNEQFF
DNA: TGTGCCAGCAGCTTGTTGACCCTAAGAACCTACAATGAGCAGTTCTTC

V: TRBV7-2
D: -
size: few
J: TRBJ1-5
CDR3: CASSSGVRNQPQHF
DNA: TGTGCCAGCAGCTCAGGGGTTCGCAATCAGCCCCAGCATTTT

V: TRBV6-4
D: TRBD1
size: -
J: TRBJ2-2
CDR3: CASRAGTGLGELFF
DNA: TGTGCCAGCAGGGCCGGGACAGGGCTCGGGGAGCTGTTTTTT